Following are 5 T cell receptor beta chains from one sample sequenced in a study of early T cells in non-severe SARS-CoV-2 infection. TCRdb analysed the 5' RACE reads with MiXCR anew, one entry per CDR3 protein. Of under 60,000 distinct CDR3 sequences listed, roughly 13% are singletons. Sequenced material: whole blood. The receptors here all came from an adult who was a healthcare worker with PCR-confirmed SARS-CoV-2 infection or an uninfected control (not recorded which).

This clonotype was found many times. The chain carries TRBV29-1 and TRBJ1-2; 12 bases agree with TRBD1. V gave up 4 bases and J gave up 6 bases; unmatched junction bases: 9. This CDR3 has 15 residues. CDR1 and CDR2 from the germline V gene are SQVTM and ANQGSEA. DNA for the CDR3: TGCAGCGTTGTCACGGGACAGGGGGCAAGCGATGGCTACACCTTC. Protein product: CSVVTGQGASDGYTF.

This clonotype was recorded many times. The chain recombines TRBV7-9 with TRBJ2-7; D remains unclear. Germline values: CDR1 SEHNR, CDR2 FQNEAQ (reference sequence). The CDR3 length is 11 residues. Trimming stripped 4 bases from V and 3 bases from J, with 4 bases between. CDR3 loop: CASSSDYEQYF. The CDR3, as DNA: TGTGCCAGCAGCTCGGACTACGAGCAGTACTTC.

This clonotype has a count of ten or more. The chain is built from TRBV12-3 or TRBV12-4 and TRBJ1-2; no clear D. The V gene lost 7 bases and the J gene lost 1 base, with 13 bases spanning the gap. CDR3 length: 14 residues. The chain's CDR3 is CASTLREDNYGYTF. The CDR3 DNA reads as TGTGCCAGCACCCTCAGAGAGGATAACTATGGCTACACCTTC.

This clonotype has at least ten counts. The rearrangement links TRBV19 to TRBJ1-5; 7 bases match TRBD1. Trimming removed 4 bases from V and 5 bases from J; junction bases left unmatched: 8. Germline V gene data show CDR1 as LNHDA and CDR2 as SQIVND (reference sequence). The length of the CDR3 is 15 residues. CDR3 sequence (DNA): TGTGCCAGTAGTACAACGAGGGGGCCGTATCAGCCCCAGCATTTT. This gives the protein CASSTTRGPYQPQHF.

This clonotype was counted at least ten times. The chain is built from TRBV27 and TRBJ2-1; 8 nucleotides match TRBD2. CDR3 length: 15 amino acids. V was pared by 2 bases and J by 3 bases, with 3 bases of the junction left unmatched. Germline V gene sequence: CDR1 MNHEY, CDR2 SMNVEV (reference sequence). The CDR3 region has the DNA TGTGCCAGCAGTTTAATGCGGGAGGTCTACAATGAGCAGTTCTTC. This gives the protein CASSLMREVYNEQFF.